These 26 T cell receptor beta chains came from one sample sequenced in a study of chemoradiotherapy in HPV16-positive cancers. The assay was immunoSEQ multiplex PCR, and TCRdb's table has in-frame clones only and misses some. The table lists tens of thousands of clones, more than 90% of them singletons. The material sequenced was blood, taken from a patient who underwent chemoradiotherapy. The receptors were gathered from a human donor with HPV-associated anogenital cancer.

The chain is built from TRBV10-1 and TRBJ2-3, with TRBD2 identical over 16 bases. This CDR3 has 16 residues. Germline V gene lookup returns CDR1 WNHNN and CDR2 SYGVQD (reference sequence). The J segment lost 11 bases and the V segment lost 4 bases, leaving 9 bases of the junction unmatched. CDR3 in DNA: TGCGCCAGCAGTGGGGGACTAGCGGGAGGGCCAGATGTGCAGTATTTT. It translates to CASSGGLAGGPDVQYF.

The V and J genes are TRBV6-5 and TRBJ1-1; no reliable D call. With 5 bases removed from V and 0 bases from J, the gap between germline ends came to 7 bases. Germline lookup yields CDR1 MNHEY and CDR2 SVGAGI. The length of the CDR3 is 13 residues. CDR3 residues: CASSRVVNTEAFF. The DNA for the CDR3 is TGTGCCAGCAGTAGGGTGGTGAACACTGAAGCTTTCTTT.

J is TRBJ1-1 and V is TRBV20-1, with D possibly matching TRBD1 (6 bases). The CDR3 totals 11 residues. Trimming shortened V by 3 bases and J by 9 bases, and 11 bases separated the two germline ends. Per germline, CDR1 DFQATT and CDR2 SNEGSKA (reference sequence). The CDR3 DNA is TGCAGTGCTAGGCCGGACAGCCAAGCTTTCTTT. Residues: CSARPDSQAFF.

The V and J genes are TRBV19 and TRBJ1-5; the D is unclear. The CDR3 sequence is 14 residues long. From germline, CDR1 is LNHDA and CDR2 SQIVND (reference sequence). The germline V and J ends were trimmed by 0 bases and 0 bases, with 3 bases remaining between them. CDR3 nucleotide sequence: TGTGCCAGTAGTATAGACCGTAGCAATCAGCCCCAGCATTTT. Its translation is CASSIDRSNQPQHF.

CDR3 amino acids: CAWCIAGGPGEQFF. The CDR3 bases are TGTGCCTGGTGCATAGCGGGAGGGCCGGGAGAGCAGTTCTTC. The chain employs TRBV30 and TRBJ2-1; 11 bases are shared with TRBD2. The V gene end was trimmed by 5 bases and the J gene end by 10 bases; junction bases not matched to a gene: 10. This CDR3 has 14 residues. CDR1 is GTSNPN, CDR2 SVGIG, per germline (reference sequence).

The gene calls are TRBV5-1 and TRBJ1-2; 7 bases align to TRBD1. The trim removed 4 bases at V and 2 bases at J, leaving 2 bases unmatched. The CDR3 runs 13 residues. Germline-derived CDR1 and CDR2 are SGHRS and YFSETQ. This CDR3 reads CASSLGQNYGYTF. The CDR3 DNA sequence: TGCGCCAGCAGCCTGGGACAGAACTATGGCTACACCTTC.

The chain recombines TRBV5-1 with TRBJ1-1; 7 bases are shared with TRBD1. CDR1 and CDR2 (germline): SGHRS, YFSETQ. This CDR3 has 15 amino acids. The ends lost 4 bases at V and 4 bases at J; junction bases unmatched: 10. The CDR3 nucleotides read TGCGCCAGCAGCATATTGACAGGGACGGGCACTGAAGCTTTCTTT. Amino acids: CASSILTGTGTEAFF.

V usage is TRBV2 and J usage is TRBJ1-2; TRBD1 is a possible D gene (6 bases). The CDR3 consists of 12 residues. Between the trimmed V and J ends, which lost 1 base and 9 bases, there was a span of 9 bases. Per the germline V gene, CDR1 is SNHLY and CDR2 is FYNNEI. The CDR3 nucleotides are TGTGCCAGCAGTGAAGGACAGGTTAGCTACACCTTC. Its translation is CASSEGQVSYTF.

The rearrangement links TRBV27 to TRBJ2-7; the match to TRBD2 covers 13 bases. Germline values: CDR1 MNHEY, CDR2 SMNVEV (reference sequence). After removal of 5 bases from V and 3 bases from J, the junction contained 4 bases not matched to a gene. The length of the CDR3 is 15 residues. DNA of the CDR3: TGTGCCAGCAGTAGGACTAGCGGGAGAGGCTACGAGCAGTACTTC. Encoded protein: CASSRTSGRGYEQYF.

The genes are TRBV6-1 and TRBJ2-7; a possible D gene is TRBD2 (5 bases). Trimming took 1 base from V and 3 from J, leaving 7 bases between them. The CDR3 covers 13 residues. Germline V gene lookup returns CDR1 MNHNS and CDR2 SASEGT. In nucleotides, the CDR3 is TGTGCCAGCAGTGAAGAGCGGAACTACGAGCAGTACTTC. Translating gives CASSEERNYEQYF.

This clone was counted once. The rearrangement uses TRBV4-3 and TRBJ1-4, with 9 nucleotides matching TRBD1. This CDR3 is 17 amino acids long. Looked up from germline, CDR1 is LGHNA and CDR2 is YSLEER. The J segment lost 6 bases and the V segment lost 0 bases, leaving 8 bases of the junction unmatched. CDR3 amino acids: CASSQDQINRGHEKLFF. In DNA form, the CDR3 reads TGCGCCAGCAGCCAAGATCAAATTAACAGGGGGCATGAAAAACTGTTTTTT.

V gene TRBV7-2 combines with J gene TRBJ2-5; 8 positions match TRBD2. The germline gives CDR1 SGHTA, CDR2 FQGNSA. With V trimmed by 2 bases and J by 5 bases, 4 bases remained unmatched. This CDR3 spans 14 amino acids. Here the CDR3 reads CASSLSGGHETQYF. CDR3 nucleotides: TGTGCCAGCAGCTTATCGGGGGGGCATGAGACCCAGTACTTC.

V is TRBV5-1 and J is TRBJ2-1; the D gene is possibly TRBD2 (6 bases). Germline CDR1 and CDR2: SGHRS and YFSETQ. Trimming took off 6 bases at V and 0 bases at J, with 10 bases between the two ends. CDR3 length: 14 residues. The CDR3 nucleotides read TGCGCCAGCACCGCGGGGAACTCCTACAATGAGCAGTTCTTC. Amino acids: CASTAGNSYNEQFF.

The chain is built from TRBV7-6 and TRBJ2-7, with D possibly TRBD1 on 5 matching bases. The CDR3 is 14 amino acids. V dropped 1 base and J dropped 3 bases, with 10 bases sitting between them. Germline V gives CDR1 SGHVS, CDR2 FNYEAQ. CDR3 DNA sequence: TGTGCCAGCAGCTTAGACGACAGCAACTACGAGCAGTACTTC. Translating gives CASSLDDSNYEQYF.

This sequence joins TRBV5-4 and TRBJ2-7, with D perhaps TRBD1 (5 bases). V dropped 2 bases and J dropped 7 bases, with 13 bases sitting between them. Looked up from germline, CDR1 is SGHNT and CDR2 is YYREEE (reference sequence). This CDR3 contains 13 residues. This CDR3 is CASSLGEDREQYF. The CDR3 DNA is TGTGCCAGCAGCTTAGGGGAAGATCGGGAGCAGTACTTC.

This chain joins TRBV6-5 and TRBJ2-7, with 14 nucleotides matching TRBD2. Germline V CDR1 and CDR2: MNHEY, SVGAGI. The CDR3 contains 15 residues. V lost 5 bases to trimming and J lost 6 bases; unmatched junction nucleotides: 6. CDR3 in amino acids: CASSPGTSGRSEQYF. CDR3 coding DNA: TGTGCCAGCAGTCCCGGGACTAGCGGGAGATCCGAGCAGTACTTC.

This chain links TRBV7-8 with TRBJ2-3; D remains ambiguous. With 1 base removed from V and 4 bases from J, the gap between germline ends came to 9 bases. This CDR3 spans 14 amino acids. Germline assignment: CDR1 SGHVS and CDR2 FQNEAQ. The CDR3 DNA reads TGTGCCAGCAGCTTAGAGATTACCGCAGATACGCAGTATTTT. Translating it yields CASSLEITADTQYF.

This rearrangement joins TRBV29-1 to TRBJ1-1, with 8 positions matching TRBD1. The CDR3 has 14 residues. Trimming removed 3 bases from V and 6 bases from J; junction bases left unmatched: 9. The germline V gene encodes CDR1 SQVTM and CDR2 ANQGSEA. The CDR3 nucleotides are TGCAGCGTTGACAGGGGGCAGGGGCCGGCTGAAGCTTTCTTT. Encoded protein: CSVDRGQGPAEAFF.

The CDR3 sequence is CASSPWEGGGSGTGELFF. The CDR3 coding sequence is TGTGCCAGCAGCCCCTGGGAGGGGGGGGGCTCTGGCACCGGGGAGCTGTTTTTT. This rearrangement joins TRBV11-3 to TRBJ2-2; the D gene is possibly TRBD2 (7 bases). Germline V CDR1 and CDR2: SGHNT, YENEEA. The V gene lost 5 bases and the J gene lost 4 bases, with 23 bases spanning the gap. The CDR3 consists of 18 residues. The whole variable domain, filled in from reference TRBV11-3 and TRBJ2-2, reads EAGVVQSPRYKIIEKKQPVAFWCNPISGHNTLYWYLQNLGQGPELLIRYENEEAVDDSQLPKDRFSAERLKGVDSTLKIQPAELGDSAVYLCASSPWEGGGSGTGELFFGEGSRLTVL.

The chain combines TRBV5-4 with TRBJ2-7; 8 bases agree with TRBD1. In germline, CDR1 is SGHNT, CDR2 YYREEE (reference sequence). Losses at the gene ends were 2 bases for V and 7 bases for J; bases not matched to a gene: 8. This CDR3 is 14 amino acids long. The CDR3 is CASSFGQGAGEQYF. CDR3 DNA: TGTGCCAGCAGCTTCGGGCAGGGGGCAGGGGAGCAGTACTTC.

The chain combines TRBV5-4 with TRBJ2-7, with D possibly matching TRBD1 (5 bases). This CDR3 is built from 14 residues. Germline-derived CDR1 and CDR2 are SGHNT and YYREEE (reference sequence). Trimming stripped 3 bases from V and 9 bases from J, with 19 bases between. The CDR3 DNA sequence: TGTGCCAGCAGCTCGAAGTGGGGCGACGGCGGGCAGTACTTC. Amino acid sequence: CASSSKWGDGGQYF. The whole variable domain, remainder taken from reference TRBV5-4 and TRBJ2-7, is ETGVTQSPTHLIKTRGQQVTLRCSSQSGHNTVSWYQQALGQGPQFIFQYYREEENGRGNFPPRFSGLQFPNYSSELNVNALELDDSALYLCASSSKWGDGGQYFGPGTRLTVT.

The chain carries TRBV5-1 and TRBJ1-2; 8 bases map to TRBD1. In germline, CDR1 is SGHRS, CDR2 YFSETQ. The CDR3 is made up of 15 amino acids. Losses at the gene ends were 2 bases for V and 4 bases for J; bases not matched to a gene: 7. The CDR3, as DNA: TGCGCCAGCAGCTTAAGGCAGGGGGCTTTCTATGGCTACACCTTC. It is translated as CASSLRQGAFYGYTF.

CDR3 nucleotides: TGTGCCAGCAGTTGGACAGGGAAAGGCACTGAAGCTTTCTTT. This sequence encodes CASSWTGKGTEAFF. J is TRBJ1-1 and V is TRBV28; TRBD1 aligns across 8 bases. V shed 4 bases, J shed 4 bases, and the junction held 5 bases outside the gene matches. The CDR3 has 14 residues. Germline-derived CDR1 and CDR2 are MDHEN and SYDVKM. Together with reference TRBV28 and TRBJ1-1, the CDR3 gives the full variable domain: DVKVTQSSRYLVKRTGEKVFLECVQDMDHENMFWYRQDPGLGLRLIYFSYDVKMKEKGDIPEGYSVSREKKERFSLILESASTNQTSMYLCASSWTGKGTEAFFGQGTRLTVV.

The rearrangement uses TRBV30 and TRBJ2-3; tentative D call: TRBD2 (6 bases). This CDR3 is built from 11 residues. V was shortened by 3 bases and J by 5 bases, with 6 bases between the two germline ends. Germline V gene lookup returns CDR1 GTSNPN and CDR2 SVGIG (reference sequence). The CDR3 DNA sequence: TGTGCCTGGAGGGGGGGAGATACGCAGTATTTT. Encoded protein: CAWRGGDTQYF.

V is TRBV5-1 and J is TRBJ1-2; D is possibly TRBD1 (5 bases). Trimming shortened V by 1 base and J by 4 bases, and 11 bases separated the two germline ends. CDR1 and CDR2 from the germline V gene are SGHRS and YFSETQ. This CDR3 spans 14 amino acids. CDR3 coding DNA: TGCGCCAGCAGCTTGCTAGTCGACAGCTATGGCTACACCTTC. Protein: CASSLLVDSYGYTF.

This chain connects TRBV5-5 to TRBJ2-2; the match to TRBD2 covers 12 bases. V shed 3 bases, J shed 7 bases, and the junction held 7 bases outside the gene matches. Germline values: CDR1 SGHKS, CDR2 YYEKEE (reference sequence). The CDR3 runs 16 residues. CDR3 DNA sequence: TGTGCCAGCAGCTCCGGGACTAGCGGGCTTGGCGGGGAGCTGTTTTTT. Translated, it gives CASSSGTSGLGGELFF.